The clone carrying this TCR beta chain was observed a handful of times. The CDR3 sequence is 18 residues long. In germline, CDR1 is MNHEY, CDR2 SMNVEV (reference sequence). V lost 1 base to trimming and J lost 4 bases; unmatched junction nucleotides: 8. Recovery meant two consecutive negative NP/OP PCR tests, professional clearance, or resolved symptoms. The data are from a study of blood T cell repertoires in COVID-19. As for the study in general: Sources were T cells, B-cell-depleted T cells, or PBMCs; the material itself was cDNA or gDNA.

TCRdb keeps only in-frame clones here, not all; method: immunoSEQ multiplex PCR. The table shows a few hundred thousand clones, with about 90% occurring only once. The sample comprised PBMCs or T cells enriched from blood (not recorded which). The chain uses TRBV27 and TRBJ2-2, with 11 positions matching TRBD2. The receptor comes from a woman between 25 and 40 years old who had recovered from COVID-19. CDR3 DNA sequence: TGTGCCAGCAGTTTATTTCGTCTAGCGGGGGGAGGCACCGGGGAGCTGTTTTTT. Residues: CASSLFRLAGGGTGELFF.